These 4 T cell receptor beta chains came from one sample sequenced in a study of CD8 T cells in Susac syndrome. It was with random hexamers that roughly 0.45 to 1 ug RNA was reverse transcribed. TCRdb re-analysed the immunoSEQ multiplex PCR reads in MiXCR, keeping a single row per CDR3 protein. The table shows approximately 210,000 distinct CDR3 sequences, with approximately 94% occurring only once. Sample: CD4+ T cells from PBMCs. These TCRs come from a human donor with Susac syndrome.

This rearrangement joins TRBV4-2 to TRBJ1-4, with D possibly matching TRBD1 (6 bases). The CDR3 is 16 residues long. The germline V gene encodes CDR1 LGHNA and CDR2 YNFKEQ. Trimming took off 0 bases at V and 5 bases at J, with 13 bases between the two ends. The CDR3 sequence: CASSQDARQGNEKLFF. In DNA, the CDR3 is TGTGCCAGCAGCCAAGATGCGCGGCAGGGGAATGAAAAACTGTTTTTT.

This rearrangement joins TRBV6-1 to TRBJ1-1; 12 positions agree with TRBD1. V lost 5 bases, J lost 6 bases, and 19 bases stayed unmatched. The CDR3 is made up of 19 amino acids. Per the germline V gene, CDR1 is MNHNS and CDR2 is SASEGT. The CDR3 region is CASSPGQGAVITSLAEAFF. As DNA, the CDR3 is TGTGCCAGCAGTCCGGGACAGGGGGCAGTTATAACCTCGTTGGCTGAAGCTTTCTTT.

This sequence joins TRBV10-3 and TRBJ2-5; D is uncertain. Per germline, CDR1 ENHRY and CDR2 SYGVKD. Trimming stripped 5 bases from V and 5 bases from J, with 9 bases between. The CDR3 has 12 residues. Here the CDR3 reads CAISQSVETQYF. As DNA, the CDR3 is TGTGCCATCAGTCAATCTGTGGAGACCCAGTACTTC.

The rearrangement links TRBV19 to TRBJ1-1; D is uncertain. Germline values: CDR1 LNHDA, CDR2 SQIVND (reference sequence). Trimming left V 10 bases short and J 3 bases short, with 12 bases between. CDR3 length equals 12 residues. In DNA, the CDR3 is TGTGCCACTGCGGATGGGTACACTGAAGCTTTCTTT. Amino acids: CATADGYTEAFF.